One sample yielded the 15 T cell receptor beta chains listed below, sequenced in a study of cytomegalovirus exposure and HLA in healthy donors. In the PCR, 60 Vbeta and 13 Jbeta primers were used. TCRdb's table, derived via immunoSEQ multiplex PCR, lists solely in-frame clones and lacks some. The sample lists about 160,000 clones, 60% to 80% occurring once. Sequenced material: PBMCs. The receptors originated from a woman in her 50s in good health and CMV-seropositive.

The genes are TRBV5-4 and TRBJ2-7; D is undetermined. This CDR3 comprises 12 residues. The ends were cut back, 3 bases at V and 6 bases at J, with 10 bases in the middle. Germline-derived CDR1 and CDR2 are SGHNT and YYREEE (reference sequence). Written as DNA, the CDR3 is TGTGCCAGCAGCTCCTTTTCGGGCGAGCAGTACTTC. This gives the protein CASSSFSGEQYF. The full variable domain, completed using reference TRBV5-4 and TRBJ2-7, is ETGVTQSPTHLIKTRGQQVTLRCSSQSGHNTVSWYQQALGQGPQFIFQYYREEENGRGNFPPRFSGLQFPNYSSELNVNALELDDSALYLCASSSFSGEQYFGPGTRLTVT.

This chain connects TRBV4-1 to TRBJ2-1, with 9 nucleotides matching TRBD2. V shed 7 bases, J shed 8 bases, and the junction held 12 bases outside the gene matches. The CDR3 loop spans 15 amino acids. Germline-derived CDR1 and CDR2 are MGHRA and YSYEKL. In DNA form, the CDR3 reads TGCGCCAGCACCCGTAGCGGGAGTAACATCCATGAGCAGTTCTTC. Translation gives CASTRSGSNIHEQFF.

This chain links TRBV4-1 with TRBJ1-1; D gene ambiguous. CDR3 length: 13 amino acids. From germline, CDR1 is MGHRA and CDR2 YSYEKL. V lost 2 bases to trimming and J lost 6 bases, with 10 bases between them. CDR3 sequence reads: CASSQLEGPEAFF. DNA of the CDR3: TGCGCCAGCAGCCAATTGGAGGGTCCTGAAGCTTTCTTT.

Written as DNA, the CDR3 is TGTGCCAGCAGTCCTGAGGGACAGGGACTTCGCGAGCAGTACTTC. Amino acid sequence: CASSPEGQGLREQYF. The chain combines TRBV27 with TRBJ2-5; 9 positions agree with TRBD1. The DNA end lines up better with TRBJ2-7; the J call may be wrong. The CDR3 loop spans 15 amino acids. Germline loops: CDR1 MNHEY, CDR2 SMNVEV (reference sequence).

The chain carries TRBV7-3 and TRBJ2-5; D is possibly TRBD1 (6 bases). Trimming took off 5 bases at V and 5 bases at J, with 18 bases between the two ends. The CDR3 is 15 amino acids. Looked up from germline, CDR1 is SGHTA and CDR2 is FQGTGA. CDR3 amino acids: CASSIPGQGAETQYF. As DNA, the CDR3 is TGTGCCAGCAGCATACCGGGACAAGGAGCGGAGACCCAGTACTTC.

Turning to this clone: This sample also contains other DNA sequences that code for the same CDR3. The chain is built from TRBV6-5 and TRBJ1-3; D might be TRBD1 (5 bases). The germline V gene has CDR1 MNHEY and CDR2 SVGAGI. CDR3 length: 15 amino acids. Between the trimmed V and J ends, which lost 0 bases and 0 bases, there was a span of 6 bases. The CDR3 region is CASSYSTGSGNTIYF. The CDR3 nucleotides read TGTGCCAGCAGTTACTCCACAGGCTCTGGAAACACCATATATTTT.

The chain carries TRBV29-1 and TRBJ1-2; 7 bases agree with TRBD1. With 7 bases clipped from V and 8 bases from J, the junction kept 7 bases outside the gene matches. There are 11 residues in the CDR3. Germline-derived CDR1 and CDR2 are SQVTM and ANQGSEA. The CDR3 here is CSAYTGEGYTF. DNA for the CDR3: TGCAGCGCGTACACAGGGGAAGGCTACACCTTC.

In its sample, this clone was seen a few times. The chain has TRBV29-1 and TRBJ1-1, with a tentative D call TRBD1 (5 bases). Germline CDR1 reads SQVTM; CDR2 reads ANQGSEA. CDR3 length equals 12 residues. Deletions cut 5 bases from V and 6 bases from J, with 13 bases between. This CDR3 is CSVIQDRAEAFF. The CDR3 bases are TGCAGCGTTATACAGGATCGAGCTGAAGCTTTCTTT.

This clone appeared a single time. The J gene is TRBJ2-1, the V gene TRBV6-5; TRBD2 agrees at 7 bases. The J segment lost 10 bases and the V segment lost 0 bases, leaving 3 bases of the junction unmatched. The germline gives CDR1 MNHEY, CDR2 SVGAGI. The CDR3 spans 13 residues. The CDR3 is CASSYSRGSEQFF. CDR3 in DNA: TGTGCCAGCAGTTACTCGCGGGGGAGCGAGCAGTTCTTC.

The chain is built from TRBV6-5 and TRBJ1-3, with D possibly being TRBD1 (5 bases). CDR3 size: 14 residues. The germline CDR1 and CDR2 sequences are MNHEY and SVGAGI. Trimming pared 6 bases from V and 3 bases from J, leaving 12 bases between. The CDR3 sequence: CASRKDRGGNTIYF. The CDR3 DNA is TGTGCCAGCAGAAAAGACAGAGGTGGAAACACCATATATTTT.

The rearrangement uses TRBV5-1 and TRBJ2-1, with D perhaps TRBD2 (5 bases). The CDR3 totals 14 residues. Germline V CDR1 and CDR2: SGHRS, YFSETQ. Trimming removed 2 bases at V and 12 bases at J, with 18 bases between. As DNA, the CDR3 is TGCGCCAGCAGCTTATTCGGCAGCCCAGAGGGGCAGTTCTTC. This gives the protein CASSLFGSPEGQFF.

The chain joins TRBV28 to TRBJ2-5, with 7 bases that match TRBD1. The germline gives CDR1 MDHEN, CDR2 SYDVKM. There are 15 residues in the CDR3. V gave up 5 bases and J gave up 1 base; unmatched junction bases: 7. The CDR3 sequence: CASSPEGGFQETQYF. DNA of the CDR3: TGTGCCAGCAGTCCCGAAGGGGGCTTCCAAGAGACCCAGTACTTC. The whole variable domain, filled in from reference TRBV28 and TRBJ2-5, reads DVKVTQSSRYLVKRTGEKVFLECVQDMDHENMFWYRQDPGLGLRLIYFSYDVKMKEKGDIPEGYSVSREKKERFSLILESASTNQTSMYLCASSPEGGFQETQYFGPGTRLLVL.

This clone has a handful of counts. The chain carries TRBV4-3 and TRBJ2-1, with TRBD2 identical over 12 bases. CDR1 LGHNA and CDR2 YSLEER come from the germline V gene. The J segment lost 13 bases and the V segment lost 0 bases, leaving 4 bases of the junction unmatched. This CDR3 comprises 14 residues. CDR3 loop: CASSQDMTSGGQFF. In DNA form, the CDR3 reads TGCGCCAGCAGCCAAGATATGACTAGCGGGGGACAGTTCTTC.

In this sample, this clone turned up a few times. The chain couples TRBV5-1 to TRBJ1-1; the D is unclear. CDR3 length: 14 amino acids. V lost 0 bases and J 4 bases, leaving 10 bases between the germline ends. Germline lookup yields CDR1 SGHRS and CDR2 YFSETQ. The CDR3 DNA is TGCGCCAGCAGCTTGGGCCGGGATAGCACTGAAGCTTTCTTT. Amino acids: CASSLGRDSTEAFF.

The rearrangement joins TRBV12-5 to TRBJ1-1, with TRBD1 as a possible D gene (5 bases). The ends were cut back, 4 bases at V and 5 bases at J, with 17 bases in the middle. This CDR3 contains 15 residues. Per the germline V gene, CDR1 is LGHNT and CDR2 is FRNRAP. The CDR3 sequence is CASGSNSGGATEAFF. The CDR3 bases are TGTGCTAGTGGTTCCAACTCGGGGGGAGCGACTGAAGCTTTCTTT.